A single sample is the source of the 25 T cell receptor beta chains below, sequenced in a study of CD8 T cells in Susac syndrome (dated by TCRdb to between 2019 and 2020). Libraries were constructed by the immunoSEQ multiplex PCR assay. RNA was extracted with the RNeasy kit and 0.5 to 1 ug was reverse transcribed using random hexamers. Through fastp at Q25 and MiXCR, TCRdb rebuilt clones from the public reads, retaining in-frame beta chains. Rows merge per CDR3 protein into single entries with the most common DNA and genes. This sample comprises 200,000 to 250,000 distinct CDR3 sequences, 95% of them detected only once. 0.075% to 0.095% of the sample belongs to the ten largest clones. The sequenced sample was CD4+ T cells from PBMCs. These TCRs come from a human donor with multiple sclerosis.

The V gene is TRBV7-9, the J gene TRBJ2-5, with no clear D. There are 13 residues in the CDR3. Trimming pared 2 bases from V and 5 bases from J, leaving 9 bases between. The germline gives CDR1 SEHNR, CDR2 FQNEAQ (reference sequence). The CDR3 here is CASSLSPAETQYF. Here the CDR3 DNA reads TGTGCCAGCAGCTTATCCCCAGCGGAGACCCAGTACTTC.

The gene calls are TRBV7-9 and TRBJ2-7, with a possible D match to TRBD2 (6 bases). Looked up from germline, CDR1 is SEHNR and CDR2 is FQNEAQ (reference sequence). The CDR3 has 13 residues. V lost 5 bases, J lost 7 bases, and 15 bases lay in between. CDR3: CASSPGGSEEQYF. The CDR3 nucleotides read TGTGCCAGCAGCCCCGGGGGTTCGGAGGAGCAGTACTTC.

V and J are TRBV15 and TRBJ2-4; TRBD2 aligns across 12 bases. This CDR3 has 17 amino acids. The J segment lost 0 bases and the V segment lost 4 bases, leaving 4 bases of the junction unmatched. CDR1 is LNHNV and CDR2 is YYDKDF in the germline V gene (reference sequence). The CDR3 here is CATSILAGGLAKNIQYF. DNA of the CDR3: TGTGCCACCAGCATACTAGCGGGGGGATTAGCCAAAAACATTCAGTACTTC.

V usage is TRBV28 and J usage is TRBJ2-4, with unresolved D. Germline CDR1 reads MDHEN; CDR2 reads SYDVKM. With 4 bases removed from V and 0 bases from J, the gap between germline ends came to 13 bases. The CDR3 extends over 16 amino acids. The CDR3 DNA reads TGTGCCAGCAGTTCCCCGACCGGTATAGCCAAAAACATTCAGTACTTC. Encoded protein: CASSSPTGIAKNIQYF.

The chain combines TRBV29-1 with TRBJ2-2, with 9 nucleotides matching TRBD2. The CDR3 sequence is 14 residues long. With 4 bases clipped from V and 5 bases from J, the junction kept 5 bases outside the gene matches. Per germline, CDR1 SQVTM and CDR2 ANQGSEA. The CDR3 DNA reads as TGCAGCGTTGGGGCAGCGGGAGGTACCGGGGAGCTGTTTTTT. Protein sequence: CSVGAAGGTGELFF.

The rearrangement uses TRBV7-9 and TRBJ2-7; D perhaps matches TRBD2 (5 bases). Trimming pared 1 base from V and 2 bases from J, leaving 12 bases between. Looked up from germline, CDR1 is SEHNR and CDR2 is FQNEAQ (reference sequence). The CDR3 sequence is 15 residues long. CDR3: CASSLGGSAAYEQYF. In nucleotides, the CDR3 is TGTGCCAGCAGCTTAGGCGGTAGCGCTGCCTACGAGCAGTACTTC.

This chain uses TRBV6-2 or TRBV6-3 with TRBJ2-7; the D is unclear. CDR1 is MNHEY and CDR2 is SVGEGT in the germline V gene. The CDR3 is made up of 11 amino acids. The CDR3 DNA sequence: TGTTCGGTTTGGGACTCCTACGAGCAGTACTTC. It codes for CSVWDSYEQYF.

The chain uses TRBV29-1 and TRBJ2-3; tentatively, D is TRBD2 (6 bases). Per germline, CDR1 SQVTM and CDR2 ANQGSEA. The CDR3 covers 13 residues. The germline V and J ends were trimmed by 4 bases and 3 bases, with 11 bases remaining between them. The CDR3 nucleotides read TGCAGCGTTGCAGAGGCGGGAACAGATACGCAGTATTTT. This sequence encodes CSVAEAGTDTQYF.

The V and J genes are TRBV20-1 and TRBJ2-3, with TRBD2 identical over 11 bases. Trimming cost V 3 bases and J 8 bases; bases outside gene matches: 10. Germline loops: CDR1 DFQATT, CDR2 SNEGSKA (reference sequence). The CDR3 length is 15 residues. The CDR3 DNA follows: TGCAGTGCTAGTAACCTAGCGGGAGGACGGGCTACGCAGTATTTT. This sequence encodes CSASNLAGGRATQYF.

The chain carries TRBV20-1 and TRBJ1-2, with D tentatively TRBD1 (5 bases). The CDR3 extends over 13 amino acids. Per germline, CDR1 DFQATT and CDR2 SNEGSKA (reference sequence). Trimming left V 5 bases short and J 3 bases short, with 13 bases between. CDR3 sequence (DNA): TGCAGTGCTCTCCGGGACGGGTACTATGGCTACACCTTC. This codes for CSALRDGYYGYTF.

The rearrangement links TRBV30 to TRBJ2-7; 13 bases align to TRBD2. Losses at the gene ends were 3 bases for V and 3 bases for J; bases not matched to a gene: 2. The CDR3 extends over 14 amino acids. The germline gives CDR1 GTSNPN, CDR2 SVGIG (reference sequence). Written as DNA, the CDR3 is TGTGCCTGGAGACTAGCGGGAGGGGGCTACGAGCAGTACTTC. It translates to CAWRLAGGGYEQYF.

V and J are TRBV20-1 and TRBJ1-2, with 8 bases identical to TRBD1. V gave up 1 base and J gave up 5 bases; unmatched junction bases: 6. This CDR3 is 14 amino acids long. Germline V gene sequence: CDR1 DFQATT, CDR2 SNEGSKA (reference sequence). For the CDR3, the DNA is TGCAGTGCTAGAGGGACAGGGAGTCAGTATGGCTACACCTTC. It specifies CSARGTGSQYGYTF.

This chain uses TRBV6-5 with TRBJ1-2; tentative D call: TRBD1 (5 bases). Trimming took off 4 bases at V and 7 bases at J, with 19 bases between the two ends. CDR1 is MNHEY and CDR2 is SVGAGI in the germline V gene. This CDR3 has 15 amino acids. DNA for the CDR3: TGTGCCAGCAGTTTTAGTCGGGGACGAGAGCGTGGCTACACCTTC. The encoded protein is CASSFSRGRERGYTF.

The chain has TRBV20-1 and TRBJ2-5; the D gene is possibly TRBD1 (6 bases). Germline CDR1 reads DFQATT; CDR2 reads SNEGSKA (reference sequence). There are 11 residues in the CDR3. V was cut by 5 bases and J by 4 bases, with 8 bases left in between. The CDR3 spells CSAGTSETQYF. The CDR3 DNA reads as TGCAGTGCTGGGACATCAGAGACCCAGTACTTC.

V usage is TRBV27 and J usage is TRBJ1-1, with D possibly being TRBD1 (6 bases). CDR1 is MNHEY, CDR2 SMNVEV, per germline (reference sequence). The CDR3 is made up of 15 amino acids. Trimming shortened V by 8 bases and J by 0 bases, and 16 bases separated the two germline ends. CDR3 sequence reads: CASWGFTGLNTEAFF. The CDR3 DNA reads TGTGCCAGCTGGGGTTTTACAGGGTTGAACACTGAAGCTTTCTTT.

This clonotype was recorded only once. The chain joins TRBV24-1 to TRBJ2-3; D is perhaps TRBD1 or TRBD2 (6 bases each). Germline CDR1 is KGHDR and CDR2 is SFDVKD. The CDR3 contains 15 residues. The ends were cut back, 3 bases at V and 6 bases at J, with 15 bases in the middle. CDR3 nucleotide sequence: TGTGCCACCAGTGATCCGGGGGACACCTTGGATACGCAGTATTTT. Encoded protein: CATSDPGDTLDTQYF.

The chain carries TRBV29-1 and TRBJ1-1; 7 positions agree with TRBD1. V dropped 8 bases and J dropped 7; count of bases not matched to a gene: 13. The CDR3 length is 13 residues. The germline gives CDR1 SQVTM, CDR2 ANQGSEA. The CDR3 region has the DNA TGCAGCCCCGAGCGAGGGGGCGTGAGTGAAGCTTTCTTT. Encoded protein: CSPERGGVSEAFF. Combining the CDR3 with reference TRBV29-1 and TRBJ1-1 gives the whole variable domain SAVISQKPSRDICQRGTSLTIQCQVDSQVTMMFWYRQQPGQSLTLIATANQGSEATYESGFVIDKFPISRPNLTFSTLTVSNMSPEDSSIYLCSPERGGVSEAFFGQGTRLTVV.

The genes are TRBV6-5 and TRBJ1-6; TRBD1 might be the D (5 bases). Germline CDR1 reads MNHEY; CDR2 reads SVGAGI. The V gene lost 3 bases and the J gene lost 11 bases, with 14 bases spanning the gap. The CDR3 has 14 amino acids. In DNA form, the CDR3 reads TGTGCCAGCAGTTATGGGGGTAGCGTAGCACCCCTCCACTTT. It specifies CASSYGGSVAPLHF.

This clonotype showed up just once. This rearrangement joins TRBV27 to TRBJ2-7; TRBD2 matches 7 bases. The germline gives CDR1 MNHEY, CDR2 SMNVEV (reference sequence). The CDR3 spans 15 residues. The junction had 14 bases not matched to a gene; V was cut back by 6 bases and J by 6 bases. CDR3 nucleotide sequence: TGTGCCAGCAGCCCCCGACCCGGGAGGTCGGGCGAGCAGTACTTC. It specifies CASSPRPGRSGEQYF.

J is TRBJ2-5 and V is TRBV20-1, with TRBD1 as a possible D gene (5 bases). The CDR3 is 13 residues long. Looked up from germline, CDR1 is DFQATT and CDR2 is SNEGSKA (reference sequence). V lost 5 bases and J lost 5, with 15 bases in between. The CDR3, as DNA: TGCAGTGCTCAGTGGGGCTTGGGGGAGACCCAGTACTTC. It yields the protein CSAQWGLGETQYF.

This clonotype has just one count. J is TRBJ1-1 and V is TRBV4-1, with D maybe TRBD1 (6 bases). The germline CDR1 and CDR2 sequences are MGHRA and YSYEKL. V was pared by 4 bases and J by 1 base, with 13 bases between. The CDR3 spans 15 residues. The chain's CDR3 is CASSREGQTNTEAFF. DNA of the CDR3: TGCGCCAGCAGCCGAGAAGGACAGACGAACACTGAAGCTTTCTTT.

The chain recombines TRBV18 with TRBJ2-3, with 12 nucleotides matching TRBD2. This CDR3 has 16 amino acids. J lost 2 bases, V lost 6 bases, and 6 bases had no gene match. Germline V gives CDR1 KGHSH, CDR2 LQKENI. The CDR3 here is CASSSLAGGYTDTQYF. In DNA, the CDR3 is TGTGCCAGCTCGTCACTAGCGGGAGGCTACACAGATACGCAGTATTTT.

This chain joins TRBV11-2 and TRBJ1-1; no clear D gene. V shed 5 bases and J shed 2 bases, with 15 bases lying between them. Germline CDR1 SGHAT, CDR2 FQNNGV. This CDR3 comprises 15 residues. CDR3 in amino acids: CASSRRVGPNTEAFF. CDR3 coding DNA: TGTGCCAGCAGCAGACGGGTAGGGCCCAACACTGAAGCTTTCTTT.

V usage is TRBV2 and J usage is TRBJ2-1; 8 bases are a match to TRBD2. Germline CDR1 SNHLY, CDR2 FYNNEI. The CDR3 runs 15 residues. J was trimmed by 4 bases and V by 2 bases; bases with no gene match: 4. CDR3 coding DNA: TGTGCCAGCAGTGAATTAGCGGGGAGATACAATGAGCAGTTCTTC. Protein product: CASSELAGRYNEQFF.

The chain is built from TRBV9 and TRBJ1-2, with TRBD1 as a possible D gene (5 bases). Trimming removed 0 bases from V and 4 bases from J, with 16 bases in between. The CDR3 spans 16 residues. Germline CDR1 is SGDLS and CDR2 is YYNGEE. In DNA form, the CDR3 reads TGTGCCAGCAGCGTAGCTACGGGGCAGGGCAGCTATGGCTACACCTTC. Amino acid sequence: CASSVATGQGSYGYTF.